Below, one T cell receptor beta chain is given with its context. Its antigen remains undetermined. One base away lies a much larger clone, so this may be a sequencing read error. Sequencing relied on an Illumina HiSeq 2000. Multiplex PCR amplification was used to generate the TCR beta chain libraries. The amplified TCR beta chain products were analyzed by high-throughput sequencing. The public sequencing data were trimmed at Q25 with fastp and processed into clonotypes with MiXCR by TCRdb, which kept only in-frame beta chains. Rows are combined by CDR3 protein, so each entry shows the most common genes and DNA. The sample contains 160,000 or so distinct CDR3 sequences, 30% to 40% of them found a single time. The ten largest clones add up to roughly 3.8% of the sample. The data belong to a study of breast tumors, draining lymph nodes, adjacent tissues (dated by TCRdb to between 2015 and 2016). In the study overall: The study compared TCR beta repertoires across tumor, adjacent nontumor tissue and axillary lymph nodes from breast cancer patients. The study was designed to assess the relationships and possible T-cell exchange between tumor, surrounding tissue and draining lymph node repertoires in human breast cancer.

The lymph node samples were taken from the axillary draining lymph nodes of breast cancer patients. The cysteine opens and the phenylalanine closes a CDR3 of 14 amino acids. Of the read, only the CDR3 DNA is kept; its 42 bases are in frame from base 1. The germline V gene (reference sequence) provides CDR1 DFQATT and CDR2 SNEGSKA. Beyond this particular receptor, the publication reports: The similarity between tumor and nontumor tissue repertoires was significantly greater in luminal-like breast cancer than in basal-like breast cancer. The data were judged consistent with most tumor T cells deriving from the lymph node and then expanding within tumor tissue. Tumor T-cell repertoires showed less diversity than lymph node repertoires and more diversity than nontumor tissue repertoires, and tumor T-cell repertoires showed preferential V and J gene usage. The study presented the conclusion that tumor T cells originate in lymph nodes as consistent with a hypothesis, not as something directly demonstrated.

This sequence uses TRBV20-1 and TRBJ2-1; no D gene is confidently identified. This clonotype was obtained from a female donor with breast cancer. Some clones in this sample may be carry-over from other donors' samples. Sample: axillary lymph node tissue. The nucleotide sequence is given as TGCAGTGCTGTCCGAGGCGTATATTACAGTGAGCAGTTCTTC. Translation gives CSAVRGVYYSEQFF.